This is a list of T cell receptor beta chains from one sample in a study of T cells in tuberculosis. Produced via immunoSEQ multiplex PCR; TCRdb's table is partial and in-frame only. The sample consists of some 31,000 clones, about 84% of them appearing once. Sequencing was performed on PBMCs, taken at tuberculosis diagnosis. The source is an adult with tuberculosis. The CDR3 runs from the conserved cysteine through the conserved F or W. A D gene is named only where the DNA matches it firmly. Where a row states a size, it is once, few, many or the class of an expanded clone; other rows omit it.

j_call d_call clone_size v_call cdr3_length cdr3_nt cdr3_aa
TRBJ1-5 - - TRBV6-5 13 TGTGCCAGCAGTTACCAAACAGGTCAGCCCCAGCATTTT CASSYQTGQPQHF
TRBJ2-7 TRBD1 - TRBV27 15 TGTGCCAGCAGTAGGGTGTGGACAGGGGCCTACGAGCAGTACTTC CASSRVWTGAYEQYF
TRBJ1-5 TRBD1 once TRBV6-1 16 TGTGCCAGCAGTGGCCTTCGTAGGACAGGGGATCAGCCCCAGCATTTT CASSGLRRTGDQPQHF
TRBJ2-7 - few TRBV6-5 15 TGTGCCAGCAGTTCACTAAACCCTACTCGCTACGAGCAGTACTTC CASSSLNPTRYEQYF
TRBJ1-1 - once TRBV12-5 14 TGTGCTAGTGGCTTTACAGGGTCTGGCACTGAAGCTTTCTTT CASGFTGSGTEAFF
TRBJ1-1 - - TRBV6-5 12 TGTGCCAGCAGCAGGGAAAGAACTGAAGCTTTCTTT CASSRERTEAFF
TRBJ1-5 - few TRBV6-5 12 TGTGCCAGCAGCGAAACACGAGGAGCCCAGCATTTT CASSETRGAQHF
TRBJ2-1 - - TRBV15 13 TGTGCCACCAGCTTCCGACCCACGGGGGAGCAGTTCTTC CATSFRPTGEQFF
TRBJ2-2 TRBD1 - TRBV18 15 TGTGCCAGCTCACAAAGGACAGGGAACACCGGGGAGCTGTTTTTT CASSQRTGNTGELFF
TRBJ2-3 TRBD2 - TRBV28 18 TGTGCCAGCAGTTTAGGGACTAGCGGGACGGTGAGAACAGATACGCAGTATTTT CASSLGTSGTVRTDTQYF
TRBJ2-5 TRBD1 - TRBV5-6 14 TGTGCCAGCAGCTCCGTATACAGGGGTGAGACCCAGTACTTC CASSSVYRGETQYF
TRBJ2-5 - once TRBV29-1 12 TGCAGCGTTGCCCATTACCAAGAGACCCAGTACTTC CSVAHYQETQYF
TRBJ1-2 - - TRBV6-4 14 TGTGCCAGCACCCCGACACCCGGGGTTTATGGCTACACCTTC CASTPTPGVYGYTF
TRBJ2-2 - - TRBV4-1 17 TGCGCCAGCAGCCAAGTCGGTCTAGGGGTCTGGGGCGGGGAGCTGTTTTTT CASSQVGLGVWGGELFF
TRBJ2-3 TRBD1 - TRBV10-3 15 TGTGCCATCACCCAGGACAGGGTCGTCGCAGATACGCAGTATTTT CAITQDRVVADTQYF
TRBJ2-2 TRBD1 - TRBV19 16 TGTGCCAGTAGGCAGGGGACAGGGGGCTTGGTCGGGGAGCTGTTTTTT CASRQGTGGLVGELFF
TRBJ2-5 TRBD1 - TRBV5-1 14 TGCGCCAGCAGCTCCCAGGGGGTCGGGGAGACCCAGTACTTC CASSSQGVGETQYF
TRBJ2-5 - - TRBV7-2 15 TGTGCCAGCAGCTTAGCGGGGCCCCGCAGAGAGACCCAGTACTTC CASSLAGPRRETQYF
TRBJ2-7 TRBD2 - TRBV7-9 15 TGTGCCAGCAGCTTAGGTAGCGGGAGTCCTTACGAGCAGTACTTC CASSLGSGSPYEQYF
TRBJ2-1 TRBD1 - TRBV7-3 14 TGTGCCAGCAGCCGGGGACAGGGGTTGGATGAGCAGTTCTTC CASSRGQGLDEQFF
TRBJ1-1 - - TRBV5-1 14 TGCGCCAGCAGCCAGGGGACGGCGAACACTGAAGCTTTCTTT CASSQGTANTEAFF
TRBJ2-3 TRBD2 - TRBV7-2 19 TGTGCCAGCAGCTTAGGACCGGGACTAGCGGGAGGGTACACAGATACGCAGTATTTT CASSLGPGLAGGYTDTQYF
TRBJ2-1 TRBD2 - TRBV19 15 TGTGCCAGTAGTATGGCGGGGGGGCCGTACAATGAGCAGTTCTTC CASSMAGGPYNEQFF
TRBJ2-7 TRBD2 - TRBV19 16 TGTGCCAGTAGTATAGGGCTAGCGGGGGGGCCCTACGAGCAGTACTTC CASSIGLAGGPYEQYF
TRBJ2-2 - - TRBV19 12 TGTGCCAGTAGTATACAGTCCGGGGAGCTGTTTTTT CASSIQSGELFF
TRBJ2-7 - - TRBV6-1 13 TGTGCCAGCAGTGAAGATGCAACAGGGACGCAGTACTTC CASSEDATGTQYF
TRBJ1-2 TRBD1 - TRBV7-9 13 TGTGCCAGCAGCTTCGGACAGGGCTATGGCTACACCTTC CASSFGQGYGYTF
TRBJ2-4 - - TRBV5-6 16 TGTGCCAGCAGCCGGGGGGCAGAAATATTCAAAAACATTCAGTACTTC CASSRGAEIFKNIQYF
TRBJ1-2 - - TRBV6-6 11 TGTGCCAGCAGTTCGAGTGCTGGCTACACCTTC CASSSSAGYTF
TRBJ2-7 - - TRBV12-5 14 TGTGCTAGTGGTTTCTCTTCGTCGGCCTACGAGCAGTACTTC CASGFSSSAYEQYF
TRBJ2-5 - - TRBV27 12 TGTGCCAGCAGTTCAATCGGGGGGACCCAGTACTTC CASSSIGGTQYF
TRBJ2-7 TRBD2 - TRBV6-1 15 TGTGCCAGCAGTGAAGCGGGAGGGGACTACTACGAGCAGTACTTC CASSEAGGDYYEQYF
TRBJ1-1 TRBD1 - TRBV7-2 16 TGTGCCAGCAGCCTACATGCGGGACAGATGAACACTGAAGCTTTCTTT CASSLHAGQMNTEAFF
TRBJ1-2 TRBD1 few TRBV20-1 11 TGCAGTGCTAGGACAGGGGAGAGTTACACCTTC CSARTGESYTF
TRBJ2-2 - - TRBV6-5 14 TGTGCCAGCAGTTACGGGAGAAACACCGGGGAGCTGTTTTTT CASSYGRNTGELFF
TRBJ2-3 TRBD2 - TRBV7-3 16 TGTGCCAGCAGCCCCGGGACTAGCGGGACCACAGATACGCAGTATTTT CASSPGTSGTTDTQYF
TRBJ1-1 - - TRBV6-1 15 TGTGCCAGCAGTGAATTGAGGGATTCGAGCACTGAAGCTTTCTTT CASSELRDSSTEAFF
TRBJ2-3 - - TRBV4-1 15 TGCGCCAGCAGCCAAGGGGGCCGAGTGGCAGATACGCAGTATTTT CASSQGGRVADTQYF
TRBJ2-7 - - TRBV6-5 14 TGTGCCAGCAGTAGACCGGGACAAACCCTAGAGCAGTACTTC CASSRPGQTLEQYF
TRBJ1-4 - - TRBV13 16 TGTGCCAGCAGCCATTATATCAGGGGAGGGAATGAAAAACTGTTTTTT CASSHYIRGGNEKLFF
TRBJ2-6 - - TRBV4-1 18 TGCGCCAGCAGCCAAGATCAATTGGAGGGCTCTGGGGCCAACGTCCTGACTTTC CASSQDQLEGSGANVLTF
TRBJ1-6 TRBD1 - TRBV27 15 TGTGCCAGCACCAAACCCGGGACAGGGAATTCACCCCTCCACTTT CASTKPGTGNSPLHF
TRBJ2-7 - - TRBV9 12 TGTGCCAGCAGCGCCAACTCCTACGAGCAGTACTTC CASSANSYEQYF